Described below is a single T cell receptor (beta chain) sequence and its context. It lacks a known antigen. Base qualities are missing; no much larger clone stands one base away. The source of the sample is a study of identical twins (dated by TCRdb to about 2016). About the investigation overall: To test whether fetal clonotypes persist, the study used deep sequencing on TCR alpha and beta repertoires from monozygotic twins, unrelated adults of various ages, and cord blood. Replicate twin experiments were performed at different times using different library preparation protocols to rule out contamination.

Receptors were amplified or captured by 5' RACE. Instrument on record: Illumina HiSeq 2000. Template switching added a universal primer binding site, and the final cDNA carried a unique molecular identifier that allowed TCR cDNA molecules to be counted accurately. First-strand cDNA for TCR alpha and beta chains was synthesized from specific primers in the conserved constant-segment region. To control for contamination, every cDNA library was double barcoded, receiving both a SMART-Mk sample barcode and Illumina barcodes. Two successive PCR steps introduced TruSeq adapter sequences along with Illumina sample barcodes. Sequencing of the TCR alpha and beta cDNA libraries was done on the Illumina HiSeq platform using custom primers. In the source study's methods: Raw reads were processed with MiGEC to extract unique molecular identifiers, and MiXCR was used to determine CDR3 positions. For each individual, recombination models were inferred using an EM algorithm with the repgenHMM and IGoR tools. The tcR package in R was used for shared clonotype analysis, with sharing normalized by the product of cloneset sizes. To study raw recombination free of thymic and clonal selection effects, out-of-frame nonproductive sequences were analyzed. TCRdb reprocessed the public reads (quality trimming at Q25 with fastp, clone calling with MiXCR) and kept in-frame beta chains. Rows are unified per CDR3 protein, each entry keeping the most common DNA and genes. The V and J calls and clone size come from TCRdb's table, not from the authors' own analysis. This sample holds around 960,000 distinct CDR3 sequences; 12% were observed only once. Roughly 1.5% of the sample rests with the top ten.

Every donor in the study was a healthy Caucasian. The twin cohort comprised three pairs of female monozygotic twins, all aged about 18 to 29 years. Peripheral blood mononuclear cells were used as the source from which RNA for TCR libraries was isolated. The study at large found these results: Because the same donors could not be followed over many years, conclusions were based on cross-sectional statistical analysis. In monozygotic twins, recombination models systematically underestimated out-of-frame TCR alpha sharing, but the models matched the sharing seen between unrelated individuals. Zero-insertion analyses could be partly confounded by invariant T cells such as MAIT and iNKT, though diverse VJ usage argued against such confounding for most clonotypes. Abundant cord blood beta clonotypes had fewer insertions, young adult naive repertoires showed a similar but weaker trend, and memory repertoires showed no such trend. Out-of-frame TCR alpha sequences shared between twins showed an excess of low generation-probability sequences compared with coincidental sharing between unrelated individuals. In beta out-of-frame sequences, excess twin sharing was weaker, because having fewer shared sequences lowered the signal-to-noise ratio.

The trim is 1 base for V and 2 bases for J, with a gap of 9 bases between the germline ends. Based on the germline V gene (reference sequence), the CDR1 and CDR2 sequences are LNHDA and SQIVND. The CDR3 has 16 amino acids, counting the end cysteine and phenylalanine. The sequence is cut down to CDR3 DNA, 48 bases in frame from base 1. The data were also submitted as part of a second study, on yellow fever vaccine responses in identical twins. In that second paper, the authors write: The T cell response to vaccination in identical twins was reported by the authors to appear partly convergent and partly personalized. In the study, vaccine-responding T cell clones were precisely tracked in identical twins.

Material for sequencing was PBMCs. The sequence derives from a woman aged 18 to 35 in good health. The chain is made from TRBV19 and TRBJ2-6, with the identity of the D gene unclear. Here the CDR3 is given as CASSIGAVAGANVLTF. The nucleotide sequence reads TGTGCCAGTAGTATAGGGGCTGTGGCTGGGGCCAACGTCCTGACTTTC.